A selection of T cell receptor beta chains follows, all from one sample in a study of blood T cell repertoires in COVID-19. The table came from immunoSEQ multiplex PCR; TCRdb's copy has only in-frame clones and leaves some out. Found here are 110,000 to 150,000 clones, around 89% of them singletons; the top ten hold 2.5% to 3.5%. Sequencing input: peripheral blood. These receptors all come from a woman aged 55-70 years with active COVID-19. Both conserved end residues are part of each CDR3. D genes are given only for firm matches. Some rows have no size entry. The others give once, few or many, or a class for an expanded clone.

TRBJ2-3,TRBD2,TRBV9,14,NA,TGTGCCAGCGCGGGAGGGCTTGGCACAGATACGCAGTATTTT,CASAGGLGTDTQYF
TRBJ1-4,NA,TRBV6-1,16,NA,TGTGCCAGCAGTGAAGCCTTAGGACAGTATTACGAAAAACTGTTTTTT,CASSEALGQYYEKLFF
TRBJ1-6,NA,TRBV6-5,15,few,TGTGCCAGCAGTAGAGTCGAGGCGGGAAATTCACCCCTCCACTTT,CASSRVEAGNSPLHF
TRBJ1-6,NA,TRBV9,12,NA,TGTGCCAGCAGCGTAGCTACGGCACCCCTCCACTTT,CASSVATAPLHF
TRBJ1-5,NA,TRBV10-2,14,NA,TGCGCCAGTACCAGGGCCCCGGGCAATCAGCCCCAGCATTTT,CASTRAPGNQPQHF
TRBJ2-7,TRBD1,TRBV7-2,14,NA,TGTGCCAGCAGCTTAGGGACAGGGGTTCGCGAGCAGTACTTC,CASSLGTGVREQYF
TRBJ2-7,NA,TRBV6-1,13,NA,TGTGCCAGCAGTGAACAGGGTAGCCACGAGCAGTACTTC,CASSEQGSHEQYF
TRBJ2-7,NA,TRBV27,13,NA,TGTGCCAGCAAGGACTCTACTGCGGGGAGTGCGTACTTC,CASKDSTAGSAYF
TRBJ1-2,NA,TRBV28,14,NA,TGTGCCAGCAGTTTTGCGGGCCGGGAATATGGCTACACCTTC,CASSFAGREYGYTF
TRBJ2-7,NA,TRBV7-9,15,NA,TGTGCCAGCAGCTTAGGACTGACGACTTCCTACGAGCAGTACTTC,CASSLGLTTSYEQYF
TRBJ2-7,TRBD2,TRBV7-3,16,NA,TGTGCCAGCCCCCACGAGGCTAGCGGAACCCCCTACGAGCAGTACTTC,CASPHEASGTPYEQYF
TRBJ1-2,TRBD1,TRBV18,18,NA,TGTGCCAGCTCACTTACCGGGACAGGGGGTTCTCGAAACTATGGCTACACCTTC,CASSLTGTGGSRNYGYTF
TRBJ1-1,NA,TRBV14,12,few,TGTGCCAGCAGCCCCCATCCGGCTGAAGCTTTCTTT,CASSPHPAEAFF
TRBJ2-1,TRBD1,TRBV3-1/TRBV3-2,14,NA,TGTGCCAGCAGCGGCCGACAGGGTGCCTTTGAGCAGTTCTTC,CASSGRQGAFEQFF
TRBJ1-6,NA,TRBV5-1,14,NA,TGCGCCAGCAGCTTGGACGGGGGTAATTCACCCCTCCACTTT,CASSLDGGNSPLHF
TRBJ2-1,TRBD2,TRBV6-6,15,once,TGTGCCAGCAGAAAAGGGACTAGCGGATACAATGAGCAGTTCTTC,CASRKGTSGYNEQFF
TRBJ2-1,NA,TRBV6-5,11,NA,TGTGCCAGTGATCCGGGGAATGAGCAGTTCTTC,CASDPGNEQFF
TRBJ2-3,NA,TRBV7-9,16,NA,TGTGCCAGCAGCTTTTTGGCAGGCTCAAGCACAGATACGCAGTATTTT,CASSFLAGSSTDTQYF
TRBJ2-1,TRBD2,TRBV7-2,16,NA,TGTGCCAGCAGCAGGCGGACTAGCGGGTCCTACAATGAGCAGTTCTTC,CASSRRTSGSYNEQFF
TRBJ2-3,TRBD2,TRBV5-1,19,once,TGCGCCAGCAGCTACTTCCTAAGAACCGGGACTAGAGGTACAGATACGCAGTATTTT,CASSYFLRTGTRGTDTQYF
TRBJ2-1,TRBD2,TRBV3-1/TRBV3-2,20,NA,TGTGCCAGCAGCCCGGTAGGGACTAGCGGGAGAGGAGGACGCTACAATGAGCAGTTCTTC,CASSPVGTSGRGGRYNEQFF
TRBJ2-7,TRBD1,TRBV10-3,19,once,TGTGCCATCAGTGAGTCGGGACAGGGGTCGTTCCTTCGCCCCTACGAGCAGTACTTC,CAISESGQGSFLRPYEQYF
TRBJ2-1,NA,TRBV4-1,16,NA,TGCGCCAGCAGCCAAACTCCCCTCCCGCGCTACAATGAGCAGTTCTTC,CASSQTPLPRYNEQFF
TRBJ1-4,TRBD1,TRBV5-6,15,NA,TGTGCCAGCAGCTTGGCTGGGACAGGGGTGGAAAAACTGTTTTTT,CASSLAGTGVEKLFF
TRBJ1-4,NA,TRBV27,14,NA,TGTGCCAGCAAGCGGACTGGGACTAATGAAAAACTGTTTTTT,CASKRTGTNEKLFF
TRBJ2-1,TRBD2,TRBV29-1,16,NA,TGCAGCGTTGCAGGCAACACCGGGACTAACACAATGAGGCAGTTCTTC,CSVAGNTGTNTMRQFF
TRBJ2-7,NA,TRBV7-9,14,NA,TGTGCCAGCAGCTTAGCGGGAGGCTGGTACGAGCAGTACTTC,CASSLAGGWYEQYF
TRBJ2-5,NA,TRBV10-2,15,NA,TGCGCCAGCAGTGAGACCCGGGGGTCCCAAGAGACCCAGTACTTC,CASSETRGSQETQYF
TRBJ1-6,TRBD1,TRBV28,17,NA,TGTGCCAGCAGGGGCCGGGACAGGGGAGCTTTTAATTCACCCCTCCACTTT,CASRGRDRGAFNSPLHF
TRBJ1-5,TRBD1,TRBV7-2,17,NA,TGTGCCAGCAGCTTAGATTCACAACAGGGGGCTCTTCAGCCCCAGCATTTT,CASSLDSQQGALQPQHF
TRBJ1-5,NA,TRBV19,14,NA,TGTGCCAGTAGTATCCAGGGCCCCAATCAGCCCCAGCATTTT,CASSIQGPNQPQHF
TRBJ2-4,NA,TRBV4-2,13,few,TGTGCCAGCAGCCAAGTAGGGGGAGACATTCAGTACTTC,CASSQVGGDIQYF
TRBJ2-7,TRBD2,TRBV10-3,15,NA,TGTGCCACCTCAGCGGGAGGTACAGGATACTACGAGCAGTACTTC,CATSAGGTGYYEQYF
TRBJ2-7,TRBD2,TRBV28,15,NA,TGTGCCAGCAGTTTAGGGGCGGGAGGGTCCTACGAGCAGTACTTC,CASSLGAGGSYEQYF